The sequence of this T cell receptor beta chain was determined in a study of T cell changes during pregnancy in multiple sclerosis. The data were produced by immunoSEQ multiplex PCR, yet TCRdb's version contains in-frame clones alone and is incomplete. The sample includes under 65,000 clones, 80% to 95% of them seen just once. The CDR3 has 16 amino acids. The germline CDR1 and CDR2 sequences are SEHNR and FQNEAQ (reference sequence). Trimming pared 4 bases from V and 0 bases from J, leaving 12 bases between. The sequencing here drew on peripheral blood, taken in the second trimester of pregnancy. This clonotype originated in a female donor with multiple sclerosis, enrolled in a pregnancy study. This rearrangement joins TRBV7-9 to TRBJ2-2; weak D call: TRBD2 (5 bases). For the CDR3, the DNA is TGTGCCAGCAGCTCGTTTTGGGAGTCGAACACCGGGGAGCTGTTTTTT. Encoded protein: CASSSFWESNTGELFF.